The present entry profiles one T cell receptor beta chain with its context. These data come from a study of blood T cell repertoires in COVID-19. Whole-study context: Italy, Spain and the United States were the sources of the convalescent and acute COVID-19 samples.

Original analysis: Amplification of reference gene primers provided the estimated nucleated cell counts. Only in-frame clones appear in the TCRdb table, and some are missing; sequencing was by immunoSEQ multiplex PCR. V and J calls and clone size are copied from that table; D and trimming were computed from the DNA. The repertoire holds about half a million clones, with 75% to 90% as singletons. Germline loops: CDR1 ENHRY, CDR2 SYGVKD. CDR3 length: 14 amino acids. The trim removed 0 bases at V and 4 bases at J, leaving 1 base unmatched. The receptor was isolated from a human donor in a cohort sampled during active COVID-19. Sequenced sample: peripheral blood. V gene TRBV10-3 combines with J gene TRBJ2-5; 8 bases fit TRBD1. CDR3 sequence (DNA): TGTGCCATCAGTGAGTCGACAGGGGCAGAGACCCAGTACTTC. The encoded protein is CAISESTGAETQYF.